This T cell receptor (beta chain) appears in the sequencing data of a study of vaccination and CD4 T cells after COVID-19. Study observations and caveats: In convalescent patients, 304 of 307 vaccine-specific clones were spike mono-reactive.

Trimming pared 1 base from V and 0 bases from J, leaving 9 bases between. In germline, CDR1 is SGHDN, CDR2 FVKESK. This CDR3 spans 16 amino acids. Noted treatment: approximately 10-day PBMC culture with coronavirus spike peptide pools or control peptides (ViraFEST assay). Regarding this clonotype: What it binds is not known.

Scientists ran DNA taken from cultured CD4+ T cells through the Oncomine TCR Beta short-read assay for sequencing. Genomic DNA was extracted from cultured CD4+ T cells. TCRdb passed the PCR reads through MiXCR, listing each CDR3 protein once. The sample gives 20,000 or so distinct CDR3 sequences, approximately 48% of which show up once; around 2.6% is in the top ten. The chain carries TRBV14 and TRBJ2-2; D uncertain. This specimen was CD4+ T cells from blood, cultured in vitro, taken after SARS-CoV-2 vaccination. The receptor comes from a human donor who had recovered from COVID-19. In DNA form, the CDR3 reads TGTGCCAGCAGCCAAGCTCGGCCAACGAACACCGGGGAGCTGTTTTTT. This codes for CASSQARPTNTGELFF.